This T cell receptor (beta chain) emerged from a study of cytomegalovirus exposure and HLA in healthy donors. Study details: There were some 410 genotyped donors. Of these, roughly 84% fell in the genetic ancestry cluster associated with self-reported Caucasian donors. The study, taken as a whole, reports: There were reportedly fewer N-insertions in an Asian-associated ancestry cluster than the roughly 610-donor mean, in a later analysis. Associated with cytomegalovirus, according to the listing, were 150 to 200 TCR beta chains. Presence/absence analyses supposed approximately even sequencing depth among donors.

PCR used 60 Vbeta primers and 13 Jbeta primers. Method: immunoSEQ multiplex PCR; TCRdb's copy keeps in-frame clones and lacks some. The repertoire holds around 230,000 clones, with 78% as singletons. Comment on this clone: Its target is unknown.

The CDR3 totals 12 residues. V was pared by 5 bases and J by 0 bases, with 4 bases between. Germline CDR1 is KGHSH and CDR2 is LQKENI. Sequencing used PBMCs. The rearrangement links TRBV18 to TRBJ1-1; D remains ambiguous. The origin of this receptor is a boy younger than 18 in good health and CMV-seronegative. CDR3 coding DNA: TGTGCCAGCTCAAACATGAACACTGAAGCTTTCTTT. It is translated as CASSNMNTEAFF.